These T cell receptor beta chains were read from a single sample in a study of Graves' ophthalmopathy and Graves' hyperthyroidism. Using its own MiXCR run on the multiplex PCR reads, TCRdb lists one record per CDR3 protein. Seen here are 600,000 to 700,000 distinct CDR3 sequences, 35% to 50% observed once, and the top ten hold over 2.5%. Sequencing input: peripheral blood. These receptors originate from an adult man with Graves' ophthalmopathy. The CDR3 runs from the conserved cysteine through the conserved F or W. D genes are given only for firm matches.

cdr3_aa | j_call | d_call | v_call
CSAGQGHSYNEQFF | NA | TRBD1 | TRBV29-1
CSLVGGQETQYF | TRBJ2-5 | NA | TRBV29-1
CATSRIRQGPETQYF | TRBJ2-5 | TRBD1 | TRBV15
CASSSLTSMEQFF | NA | TRBD2 | TRBV7-9
CASSISGGSYYGYTF | TRBJ1-2 | TRBD1 | TRBV19
CASSMGTGVQRTDTQYF | TRBJ2-3 | TRBD1 | TRBV19
CASSARAGTQGNSPLHF | TRBJ1-6 | NA | TRBV25-1
CASEWGGSQPQHF | TRBJ1-5 | NA | TRBV19
CSARDYGARQGDGELFF | TRBJ2-2 | TRBD1 | TRBV20-1
CASSLGRQGINSGANVLTF | TRBJ2-6 | NA | TRBV5-4
CASSLNSGSAYEQYF | TRBJ2-7 | TRBD2 | TRBV7-3
CAWKGATEQYF | TRBJ2-7 | NA | TRBV6-1
CASSLGRPSGGARLYEQYF | TRBJ2-7 | TRBD2 | TRBV7-2
CSAREIGRRQETQYF | TRBJ2-5 | TRBD2 | TRBV20-1